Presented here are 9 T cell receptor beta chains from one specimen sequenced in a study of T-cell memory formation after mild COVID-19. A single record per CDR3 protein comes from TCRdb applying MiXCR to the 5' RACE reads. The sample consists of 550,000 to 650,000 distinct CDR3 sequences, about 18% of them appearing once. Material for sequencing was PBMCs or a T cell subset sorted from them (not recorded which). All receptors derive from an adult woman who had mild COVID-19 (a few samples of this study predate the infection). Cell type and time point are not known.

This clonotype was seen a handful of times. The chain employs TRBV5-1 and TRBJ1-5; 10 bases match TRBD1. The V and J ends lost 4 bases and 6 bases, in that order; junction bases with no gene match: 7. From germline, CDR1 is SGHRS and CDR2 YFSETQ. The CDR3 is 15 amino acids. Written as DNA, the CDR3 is TGCGCCAGCAGCCCGGGACAGGGGTTAGGTCAGCCCCAGCATTTT. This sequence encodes CASSPGQGLGQPQHF.

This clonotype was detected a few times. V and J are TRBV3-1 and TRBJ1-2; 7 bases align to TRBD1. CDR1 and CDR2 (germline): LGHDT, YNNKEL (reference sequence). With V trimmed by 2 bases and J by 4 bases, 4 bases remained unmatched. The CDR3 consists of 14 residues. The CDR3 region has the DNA TGTGCCAGCAGCCAACTGGGACAGACCTATGGCTACACCTTC. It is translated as CASSQLGQTYGYTF.

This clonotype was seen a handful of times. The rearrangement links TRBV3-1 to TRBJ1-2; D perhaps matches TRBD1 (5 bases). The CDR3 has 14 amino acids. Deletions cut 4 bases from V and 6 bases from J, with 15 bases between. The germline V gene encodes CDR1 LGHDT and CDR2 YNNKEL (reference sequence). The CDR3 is CASSLPGSVDGYTF. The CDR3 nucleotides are TGTGCCAGCAGCCTCCCAGGGAGCGTGGATGGCTACACCTTC. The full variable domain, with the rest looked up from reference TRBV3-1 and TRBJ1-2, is DTAVSQTPKYLVTQMGNDKSIKCEQNLGHDTMYWYKQDSKKFLKIMFSYNNKELIINETVPNRFSPKSPDKAHLNLHINSLELGDSAVYFCASSLPGSVDGYTFGSGTRLTVV.

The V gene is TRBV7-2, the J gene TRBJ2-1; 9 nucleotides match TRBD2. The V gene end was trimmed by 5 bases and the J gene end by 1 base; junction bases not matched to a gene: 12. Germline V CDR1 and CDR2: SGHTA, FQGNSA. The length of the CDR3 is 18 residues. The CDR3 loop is CASSQGPVGLASYNEQFF. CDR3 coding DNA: TGTGCCAGCAGCCAAGGCCCGGTCGGACTAGCGTCCTACAATGAGCAGTTCTTC.

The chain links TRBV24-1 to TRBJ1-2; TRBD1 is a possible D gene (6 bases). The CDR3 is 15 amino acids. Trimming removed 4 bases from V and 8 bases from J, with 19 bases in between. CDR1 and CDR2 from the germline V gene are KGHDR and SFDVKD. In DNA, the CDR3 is TGTGCCACCAGTGACCCCGGGAGGTCAGGGGTCGGCTACACCTTC. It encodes CATSDPGRSGVGYTF.

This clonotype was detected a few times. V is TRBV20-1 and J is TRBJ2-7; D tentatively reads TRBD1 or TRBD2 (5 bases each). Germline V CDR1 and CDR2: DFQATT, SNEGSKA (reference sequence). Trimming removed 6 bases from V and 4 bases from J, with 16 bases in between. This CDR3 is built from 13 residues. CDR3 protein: CSAGGRDPYEQYF. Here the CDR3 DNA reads TGCAGTGCCGGAGGCAGGGACCCATACGAGCAGTACTTC.

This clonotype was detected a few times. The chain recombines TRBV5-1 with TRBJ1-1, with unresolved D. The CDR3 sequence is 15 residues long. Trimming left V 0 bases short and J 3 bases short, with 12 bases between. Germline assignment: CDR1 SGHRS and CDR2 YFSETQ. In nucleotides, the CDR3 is TGCGCCAGCAGCTTGGCCGGTCCCGGGGACACTGAAGCTTTCTTT. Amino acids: CASSLAGPGDTEAFF. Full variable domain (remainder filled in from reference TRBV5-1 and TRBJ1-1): KAGVTQTPRYLIKTRGQQVTLSCSPISGHRSVSWYQQTPGQGLQFLFEYFSETQRNKGNFPGRFSGRQFSNSRSEMNVSTLELGDSALYLCASSLAGPGDTEAFFGQGTRLTVV.

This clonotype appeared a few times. Here the CDR3 reads CASSITGGAYGYTF. DNA for the CDR3: TGTGCCAGTAGTATAACAGGGGGCGCCTATGGCTACACCTTC. V and J are TRBV19 and TRBJ1-2; the match to TRBD1 covers 9 bases. The CDR3 is made up of 14 amino acids. After removal of 2 bases from V and 4 bases from J, the junction contained 2 bases not matched to a gene. Looked up from germline, CDR1 is LNHDA and CDR2 is SQIVND (reference sequence).

The CDR3 spells CASSQTGAHEQYF. The CDR3 bases are TGCGCCAGCAGCCAAACCGGCGCCCACGAGCAGTACTTC. The V and J genes are TRBV4-3 and TRBJ2-7; D unresolved. V was trimmed by 2 bases and J by 5 bases, leaving 10 bases between them. CDR1 and CDR2 from the germline V gene are LGHNA and YSLEER. CDR3 size: 13 residues.